The 18 T cell receptor beta chains below were found in one sample sequenced in a study of immune evolution from preneoplasia to lung adenocarcinoma. Sequencing was performed with immunoSEQ multiplex PCR; in TCRdb, only in-frame clones are kept and a portion is missing. The table records 25,000 or so clones, about three quarters of them present only once. Sequencing used FFPE invasive lung adenocarcinoma tissue. The receptors were sampled from a person in their sixties or seventies with invasive lung adenocarcinoma. Some clones in this sample may be carry-over from other donors' samples.

The CDR3 region has the DNA TGTGCCAGCAGCCCGACCCCGGGACAGCCCTATGGCTACACCTTC. It is translated as CASSPTPGQPYGYTF. The chain carries TRBV9 and TRBJ1-2, with TRBD1 identical over 7 bases. Germline CDR1 SGDLS, CDR2 YYNGEE. Unmatched junction bases numbered 10, after V lost 4 bases and J lost 4 bases. The CDR3 totals 15 residues.

This chain uses TRBV18 with TRBJ2-2; 8 nucleotides agree with TRBD2. CDR3 size: 16 residues. Germline loops: CDR1 KGHSH, CDR2 LQKENI. Germline trimming cut 5 bases from V and 4 bases from J; bases unmatched to any gene: 9. The CDR3 region has the DNA TGTGCCAGCTCAATTCTAGGACTAGCCGCCACCGGGGAGCTGTTTTTT. This codes for CASSILGLAATGELFF.

V gene TRBV5-6 combines with J gene TRBJ2-1; 10 bases match TRBD2. There are 16 residues in the CDR3. The trim removed 1 base at V and 9 bases at J, leaving 10 bases unmatched. Germline assignment: CDR1 SGHDT and CDR2 YYEEEE. CDR3 nucleotides: TGTGCCAGCAGCTTGCTCTTAGCGGGAGGAGTAGGTGAGCAGTTCTTC. This translates into CASSLLLAGGVGEQFF.

The chain combines TRBV5-6 with TRBJ1-2; D call uncertain. Deletions cut 3 bases from V and 4 bases from J, with 10 bases between. CDR1 and CDR2 (germline): SGHDT, YYEEEE. CDR3 size: 13 residues. The CDR3 spells CASSSSSLYGYTF. The DNA for the CDR3 is TGTGCCAGCAGCTCCAGTAGCCTCTATGGCTACACCTTC.

The J gene is TRBJ2-1, the V gene TRBV4-2; 9 nucleotides line up with TRBD1. Looked up from germline, CDR1 is LGHNA and CDR2 is YNFKEQ. This CDR3 region has 16 residues. J lost 5 bases, V lost 4 bases, and 9 bases had no gene match. CDR3: CASSRFGDRVNNEQFF. The CDR3 DNA reads TGTGCCAGCAGCCGGTTCGGGGACAGGGTAAACAATGAGCAGTTCTTC.

The chain couples TRBV25-1 to TRBJ1-1; D may be TRBD1 (6 bases). The CDR3 runs 14 residues. V lost 4 bases to trimming and J lost 1 base, with 10 bases between them. CDR1 is MGHDK and CDR2 is SYGVNS in the germline V gene. The CDR3 region has the DNA TGTGCCAGCAGTGTAATGACAGGGAACACTGAAGCTTTCTTT. Its translation is CASSVMTGNTEAFF. The entire variable domain, with the rest obtained from reference TRBV25-1 and TRBJ1-1, is as follows: EADIYQTPRYLVIGTGKKITLECSQTMGHDKMYWYQQDPGMELHLIHYSYGVNSTEKGDLSSESTVSRIRTEHFPLTLESARPSHTSQYLCASSVMTGNTEAFFGQGTRLTVV.

This chain links TRBV6-6 with TRBJ2-5, with D unclear. Trimming removed 5 bases at V and 1 base at J, with 2 bases between. Germline loops: CDR1 MNHNY, CDR2 SVGAGI (reference sequence). This CDR3 has 11 amino acids. The DNA of the CDR3 is TGTGCCAGCAGTGCCCAAGAGACCCAGTACTTC. Protein product: CASSAQETQYF.

V gene TRBV5-4 combines with J gene TRBJ2-5; D could derive from TRBD1 or TRBD2 (6 bases each). The V gene lost 0 bases and the J gene lost 4 bases, with 7 bases spanning the gap. Germline CDR1 and CDR2: SGHNT and YYREEE (reference sequence). CDR3 length equals 13 residues. The DNA for the CDR3 is TGTGCCAGCAGCTTGGGGGGGGCAGAGACCCAGTACTTC. Translating gives CASSLGGAETQYF.

By frequency in the sample, this clone is medium-sized. The rearrangement uses TRBV11-2 and TRBJ2-3; maybe TRBD1 (6 bases). CDR3 length: 16 residues. Germline CDR1 SGHAT, CDR2 FQNNGV. V was pared by 5 bases and J by 1 base, with 16 bases between. CDR3 sequence reads: CASSLLTAGGTDTQYF. The CDR3 DNA reads TGTGCCAGCAGCCTACTCACGGCAGGGGGCACAGATACGCAGTATTTT.

DNA of the CDR3: TGCAGCGTCCGGGACACCTCCTACGAGCAGTACTTC. This translates into CSVRDTSYEQYF. The chain combines TRBV29-1 with TRBJ2-7, with TRBD1 as a possible D gene (6 bases). Deletions cut 6 bases from V and 0 bases from J, with 9 bases between. This CDR3 spans 12 amino acids. Germline CDR1 SQVTM, CDR2 ANQGSEA.

In its sample, this clone was seen a few times. In nucleotides, the CDR3 is TGTGCCAGCAGTTTCGGGGCGGGGACCCAGTACTTC. Translating it yields CASSFGAGTQYF. The V and J genes are TRBV28 and TRBJ2-5; the D gene could be TRBD1 or TRBD2 (5 bases each). Trimming stripped 3 bases from V and 7 bases from J, with 9 bases between. Germline CDR1 and CDR2: MDHEN and SYDVKM. This CDR3 contains 12 residues.

The chain carries TRBV6-1 and TRBJ2-5; 9 bases agree with TRBD2. Germline V gene data show CDR1 as MNHNS and CDR2 as SASEGT. The CDR3 spans 13 residues. With V trimmed by 7 bases and J by 4 bases, 4 bases remained unmatched. CDR3 sequence (DNA): TGTGCCAGCAAGCGGGAGGCGGGAGAGACCCAGTACTTC. The encoded protein is CASKREAGETQYF.

By sample fraction, this clone is medium-sized. CDR3 protein: CASSNRPSGGGSTDTQYF. The CDR3 DNA reads TGTGCCTCTTCAAACCGGCCGTCCGGCGGGGGTTCCACAGATACGCAGTATTTT. The chain carries TRBV19 and TRBJ2-3; 7 bases line up with TRBD2. J lost 2 bases, V lost 11 bases, and 22 bases had no gene match. Germline CDR1 and CDR2: LNHDA and SQIVND (reference sequence). This CDR3 comprises 18 residues.

The chain has TRBV18 and TRBJ2-5; D may be TRBD1 or TRBD2 (5 bases each). With 5 bases removed from V and 4 bases from J, the gap between germline ends came to 5 bases. Germline V gene data show CDR1 as KGHSH and CDR2 as LQKENI. This CDR3 has 11 residues. This CDR3 reads CASSGGETQYF. The CDR3 coding sequence is TGTGCCAGCTCAGGGGGAGAGACCCAGTACTTC.

This chain uses TRBV5-1 with TRBJ1-1, with D perhaps TRBD1 (5 bases). V lost 4 bases to trimming and J lost 1 base, with 8 bases between them. The CDR3 sequence is 13 residues long. Germline V gene lookup returns CDR1 SGHRS and CDR2 YFSETQ. The CDR3 loop reads CASSVQGNTEAFF. The CDR3 DNA sequence: TGCGCCAGCAGCGTCCAGGGGAACACTGAAGCTTTCTTT.

This clone occurred once. This chain connects TRBV28 to TRBJ2-7; D remains unclear. The V and J ends lost 1 base and 4 bases respectively, with 5 bases between them. Germline CDR1 MDHEN, CDR2 SYDVKM. This CDR3 spans 12 amino acids. This CDR3 reads CASSLYKYEQYF. The CDR3 DNA reads TGTGCCAGCAGTTTATATAAGTACGAGCAGTACTTC.

Judged by abundance, this clone is medium-sized. The CDR3 here is CASSPQHGDSYEQYF. Written as DNA, the CDR3 is TGTGCCAGCTCACCACAGCACGGGGATTCCTACGAGCAGTACTTC. V is TRBV18 and J is TRBJ2-7, with D perhaps matching TRBD2 (5 bases). There are 15 residues in the CDR3. V was pared by 1 base and J by 1 base, with 11 bases between. Germline assignment: CDR1 KGHSH and CDR2 LQKENI.

The chain is built from TRBV13 and TRBJ2-4; D call uncertain. The germline V gene encodes CDR1 PRHDT and CDR2 FYEKMQ (reference sequence). Trimming shortened V by 5 bases and J by 3 bases, and 8 bases separated the two germline ends. CDR3 length: 13 amino acids. The CDR3 here is CASSPPDKNIQYF. As DNA, the CDR3 is TGTGCCAGCAGCCCCCCCGACAAAAACATTCAGTACTTC.